These T cell receptor beta chains were read from a single sample in a study of CD8+CD57+ T cells in acquired aplastic anemia. One entry per CDR3 protein, called by TCRdb with MiXCR from the reads. The profile covers some 240,000 distinct CDR3 sequences, with 34% appearing a single time and around 1.1% taken by the ten largest. Sequencing was done on a sample of sorted CD4+, CD8+, or CD8+CD57+ T cells (not recorded which) from PBMCs. The receptors shown here come from a human donor in good health, serving as a control. The conserved cysteine and the conserved F or W are not part of the CDR3 here. D genes are given only for firm matches.

d_call j_call v_call cdr3_aa
- TRBJ1-2 TRBV12-3/TRBV12-4 ASSMTDVNYGYT
- TRBJ2-7 TRBV5-1 ASSLTLDAQY
TRBD1 TRBJ1-4 TRBV3-1 ASSRTGINEKLF
- TRBJ2-7 TRBV5-1 ASSLDPGTAYEQY
- TRBJ2-3 TRBV19 ASSGSGSDTQY
- TRBJ1-1 TRBV20-1 SAVKQLWAF
- TRBJ1-1 TRBV7-2 ASSLNQENTEAF
TRBD2 TRBJ2-5 TRBV19 ASSRRDYRETQY
TRBD1 TRBJ2-7 TRBV2 ASSPRGQGAYEQY
- TRBJ1-2 TRBV11-2 ASNAFLRDGSLYGYT
- TRBJ1-1 TRBV7-2 ASSLGSGGGTEAF
- TRBJ1-6 TRBV11-1 TSSFSSYNSPLH
- TRBJ1-1 TRBV10-3 AISEGGTEAF
- TRBJ2-1 TRBV7-8 ASSRVQDEQF
- TRBJ1-6 TRBV2 ASRGAADNSPPH
TRBD1 TRBJ2-5 TRBV12-3/TRBV12-4 ASSRDRNQETQY